Listed here are 3 T cell receptor beta chains from one sample, sequenced in a study of long-term antiretroviral therapy in people with HIV. At the survey level, the v3.0 immunoSEQ assay was run. The repertoire was sequenced with immunoSEQ multiplex PCR; TCRdb's copy has only in-frame clones and lacks some. The table includes some 40,000 clones, about 94% detected once. Specimen: unsorted PBMCs, collected around 9.2 years after starting antiretroviral therapy. Receptors were obtained from a man aged 30-40 years with HIV.

The chain recombines TRBV9 with TRBJ2-2; D gene unclear. In germline, CDR1 is SGDLS, CDR2 YYNGEE. Trimming shortened V by 5 bases and J by 0 bases, and 20 bases separated the two germline ends. The CDR3 spans 18 residues. The CDR3 sequence: CASSSPSLVWTNTGELFF. As DNA, the CDR3 is TGTGCCAGCAGTAGCCCAAGTTTGGTCTGGACGAACACCGGGGAGCTGTTTTTT. The variable domain in full, completed from reference TRBV9 and TRBJ2-2, reads DSGVTQTPKHLITATGQRVTLRCSPRSGDLSVYWYQQSLDQGLQFLIQYYNGEERAKGNILERFSAQQFPDLHSELNLSSLELGDSALYFCASSSPSLVWTNTGELFFGEGSRLTVL.

This clone appeared a single time. The rearrangement joins TRBV28 to TRBJ1-1; D gene unclear. This CDR3 is built from 13 residues. Germline lookup yields CDR1 MDHEN and CDR2 SYDVKM. V lost 7 bases to trimming and J lost 4 bases, with 13 bases between them. The CDR3 sequence is CASTLVYSTEAFF. The CDR3, as DNA: TGTGCCAGCACCCTTGTCTATTCCACTGAAGCTTTCTTT. Full variable domain (remainder filled in from reference TRBV28 and TRBJ1-1): DVKVTQSSRYLVKRTGEKVFLECVQDMDHENMFWYRQDPGLGLRLIYFSYDVKMKEKGDIPEGYSVSREKKERFSLILESASTNQTSMYLCASTLVYSTEAFFGQGTRLTVV.

The chain has TRBV5-1 and TRBJ2-5; D not certain. V gave up 0 bases and J gave up 1 base, with 4 bases separating them. This CDR3 has 13 amino acids. Germline loops: CDR1 SGHRS, CDR2 YFSETQ. The CDR3 loop reads CASSLVGQETQYF. The CDR3 DNA is TGCGCCAGCAGCTTGGTGGGCCAAGAGACCCAGTACTTC. The variable domain in full, completed from reference TRBV5-1 and TRBJ2-5, reads KAGVTQTPRYLIKTRGQQVTLSCSPISGHRSVSWYQQTPGQGLQFLFEYFSETQRNKGNFPGRFSGRQFSNSRSEMNVSTLELGDSALYLCASSLVGQETQYFGPGTRLLVL.